This T cell receptor (beta chain) was sequenced during a study of blood T cell repertoires in COVID-19. Study details: PBMCs, B-cell-depleted T cells, or T cells provided the cDNA or gDNA that made up the material.

Germline V gene lookup returns CDR1 SGHTS and CDR2 YDEGEE. This CDR3 region has 15 residues. J was trimmed by 4 bases and V by 0 bases; bases with no gene match: 3. Participants' own reports of clinical history determined their cohort assignment. Per the original data handling: Nucleated cell counts were estimated from reference gene primer amplification. Assay used: immunoSEQ multiplex PCR; TCRdb lists only in-frame clones, some missing. V and J calls plus clone size are reproduced from that table; the DNA served to infer D and trimming. The table records under 250,000 clones, less than 85% of them present only once.

The rearrangement uses TRBV5-8 and TRBJ1-5; 8 bases are shared with TRBD1. The sequenced material came from PBMCs or T cells enriched from blood (not recorded which). The sequence was collected from a man in his sixties who had recovered from COVID-19. The CDR3 loop is CASSLEDRGNQPQHF. The CDR3 DNA follows: TGTGCCAGCAGCTTGGAAGACAGGGGAAATCAGCCCCAGCATTTT.